Each of the 9 T cell receptor beta chains below was sequenced from the same sample in a study of PD-L1 blockade in urothelial cancer. The time point: peripheral blood 6 weeks after treatment start. The data were produced by immunoSEQ multiplex PCR, yet TCRdb's version contains in-frame clones alone and is incomplete. The data hold 80,000 to 95,000 clones, with approximately 87% observed a single time. The sample in question was PBMCs, obtained around atezolizumab (anti-PD-L1) treatment. The origin of the receptors is a man between 65 and 79 years old with urothelial cancer.

The rearrangement uses TRBV11-2 and TRBJ2-7, with D possibly TRBD2 on 5 matching bases. CDR1 and CDR2 from the germline V gene are SGHAT and FQNNGV. This CDR3 has 15 residues. V dropped 5 bases and J dropped 0 bases, with 14 bases sitting between them. The CDR3 DNA is TGTGCCAGCAGCCGTGAAAGCGGAAACTCCTACGAGCAGTACTTC. Its translation is CASSRESGNSYEQYF.

This rearrangement joins TRBV6-5 to TRBJ1-5; TRBD1 matches 8 bases. V was clipped by 5 bases and J by 5 bases; unmatched bases: 5. The CDR3 is 14 amino acids. CDR1 MNHEY and CDR2 SVGAGI come from the germline V gene. In nucleotides, the CDR3 is TGTGCCAGCAGTGCGCGACAGGGGCATCAGCCCCAGCATTTT. It is translated as CASSARQGHQPQHF.

V is TRBV13 and J is TRBJ2-7, with 11 bases lining up with TRBD1. Germline-derived CDR1 and CDR2 are PRHDT and FYEKMQ (reference sequence). This CDR3 contains 18 residues. Unmatched junction bases numbered 16, after V lost 6 bases and J lost 3 bases. The CDR3, as DNA: TGTGCCAGCAGTCGTAGTACCCCCGGGACAGGGGGATTCTACGAGCAGTACTTC. Its protein product is CASSRSTPGTGGFYEQYF.

This clone occurred once. This chain joins TRBV6-5 and TRBJ1-3; the D gene is possibly TRBD1 (5 bases). CDR1 and CDR2 (germline): MNHEY, SVGAGI. This CDR3 has 13 amino acids. V lost 6 bases and J lost 2, with 8 bases in between. The chain's CDR3 is CASREGPGNTIYF. DNA of the CDR3: TGTGCCAGCAGGGAGGGGCCTGGAAACACCATATATTTT.

This clone was detected a few times. The V and J genes are TRBV27 and TRBJ2-7, with TRBD2 as a possible D gene (7 bases). Germline V CDR1 and CDR2: MNHEY, SMNVEV (reference sequence). V was cut by 2 bases and J by 2 bases, with 13 bases left in between. This CDR3 has 15 residues. The CDR3 loop reads CASSLGGAITYEQYF. DNA of the CDR3: TGTGCCAGCAGTTTAGGGGGGGCGATCACCTACGAGCAGTACTTC.

V usage is TRBV5-1 and J usage is TRBJ2-7, with D perhaps TRBD1 or TRBD2 (5 bases each). CDR3 length equals 14 residues. The germline V and J ends were trimmed by 4 bases and 0 bases, with 11 bases remaining between them. CDR1 and CDR2 (germline): SGHRS, YFSETQ. In DNA, the CDR3 is TGCGCCAGCAGCGTGGGACCGGGCTCCTACGAGCAGTACTTC. Translating it yields CASSVGPGSYEQYF.

This rearrangement joins TRBV30 to TRBJ1-1; D is possibly TRBD1 (5 bases). This CDR3 has 14 amino acids. Germline loops: CDR1 GTSNPN, CDR2 SVGIG (reference sequence). Trimming stripped 0 bases from V and 4 bases from J, with 12 bases between. DNA of the CDR3: TGTGCCTGGAGTGTACGGGGGAAGGGCACTGAAGCTTTCTTT. Translation: CAWSVRGKGTEAFF.

The chain uses TRBV9 and TRBJ2-7, with a possible D match to TRBD2 (5 bases). This CDR3 region has 13 residues. The germline V gene has CDR1 SGDLS and CDR2 YYNGEE. V was clipped by 0 bases and J by 1 base, with 5 bases between them. CDR3 residues: CASSVAGSYEQYF. DNA of the CDR3: TGTGCCAGCAGCGTAGCGGGATCCTACGAGCAGTACTTC.

The chain has TRBV5-1 and TRBJ1-2, with 12 bases that match TRBD1. Germline CDR1 and CDR2: SGHRS and YFSETQ. This CDR3 spans 15 amino acids. V shed 3 bases and J 4 bases; nucleotides not matched to a gene: 4. CDR3 in DNA: TGCGCCAGCAGCTACGGGACAGGGGGCAGCTATGGCTACACCTTC. It is translated as CASSYGTGGSYGYTF.